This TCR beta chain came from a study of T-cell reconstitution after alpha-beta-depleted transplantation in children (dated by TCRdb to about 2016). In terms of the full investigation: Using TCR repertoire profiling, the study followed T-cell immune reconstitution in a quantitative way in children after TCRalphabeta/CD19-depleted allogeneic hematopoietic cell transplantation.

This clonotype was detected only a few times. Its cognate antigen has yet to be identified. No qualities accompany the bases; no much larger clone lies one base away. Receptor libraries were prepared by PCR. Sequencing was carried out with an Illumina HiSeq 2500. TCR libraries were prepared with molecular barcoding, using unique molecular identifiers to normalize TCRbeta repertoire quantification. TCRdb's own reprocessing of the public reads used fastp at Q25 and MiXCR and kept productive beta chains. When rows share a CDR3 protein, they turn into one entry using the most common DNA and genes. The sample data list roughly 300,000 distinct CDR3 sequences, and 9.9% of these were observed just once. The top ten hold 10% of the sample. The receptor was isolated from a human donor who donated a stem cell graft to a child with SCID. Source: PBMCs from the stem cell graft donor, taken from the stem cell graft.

The bases are TGTGCCAGCAGTTTATACAGGGGGCCTGAGACCCAGTACTTC. This codes for CASSLYRGPETQYF. This receptor chain uses TRBV27 and TRBJ2-5; 9 junctional bases match TRBD1. Relative to germline, V is missing 1 base and J is missing 5 bases, with 2 bases of the junction outside any gene match. Sequences MNHEY (CDR1) and SMNVEV (CDR2) are obtained from the germline V gene (reference sequence). Including cysteine and phenylalanine, the CDR3 has 14 amino acids. Only the CDR3 region is kept as DNA, spanning 42 bases read in frame from base 1.